These T cell receptor beta chains were read from a single sample in a study of blood T cell repertoires in COVID-19. Generated by immunoSEQ multiplex PCR, the TCRdb table keeps only in-frame clones and is missing some. The sample includes about 260,000 clones, 65% to 90% of them seen just once. Source material: peripheral blood. The receptors were sampled from a human donor in a cohort sampled during active COVID-19. Both conserved end residues are part of each CDR3. A D gene is named only where the DNA matches it firmly. Size tells how often a clone was seen (once, few, many) or the class of an expanded clone, and some rows leave it out.

>.|TRBJ2-3|TRBV5-4|.
TGTGCCAGCAGCTTGAAGCTTAAGAGCACAGATACGCAGTATTTT
CASSLKLKSTDTQYF
>.|TRBJ1-5|TRBV18|.
TGTGCCAGCTCACTGACAGACAGCAATCAGCCCCAGCATTTT
CASSLTDSNQPQHF
>.|TRBJ2-3|TRBV5-1|.
TGCGCCAGCGGCCCGAGGGCCTCGGGCACAGATACGCAGTATTTT
CASGPRASGTDTQYF
>TRBD2|TRBJ2-3|TRBV19|.
TGTGCCAGTAGTCGGGGGTGGACTAGCGGGAAGAATACGCAGTATTTT
CASSRGWTSGKNTQYF
>.|TRBJ2-4|TRBV4-2|.
TGTGCCAGCAGCCAAGAGAATACCGGGGGACTAGCCAAAAACATTCAGTACTTC
CASSQENTGGLAKNIQYF
>TRBD1|TRBJ1-2|TRBV27|.
TGTGCCAGCTTACCCTACAGGGGGCCCTATGGCTACACCTTC
CASLPYRGPYGYTF
>TRBD1|TRBJ1-2|TRBV9|.
TGTGCCAGCAGCGTGGGGACAGGGGGTAACTATGGCTACACCTTC
CASSVGTGGNYGYTF
>.|TRBJ2-7|TRBV18|.
TGTGCCAGCTCACCAGAGGGCTACGAGCAGTACTTC
CASSPEGYEQYF
>.|TRBJ2-7|TRBV11-2|.
TGTGCCAGCAGCTTAGGGATGGGGCAGGGCGGCGAGCAGTACTTC
CASSLGMGQGGEQYF
>TRBD1|TRBJ1-6|TRBV12-5|few
TGTGCTAGTGGTTTGGCGAGACAGGGCTATAATTCACCCCTCCACTTT
CASGLARQGYNSPLHF
>TRBD2|TRBJ2-5|TRBV7-3|.
TGTGCCAGCAGCCCGAGTGGTGGAGCGGGGGGACAAGAGACCCAGTACTTC
CASSPSGGAGGQETQYF
>TRBD2|TRBJ2-1|TRBV5-6|.
TGTGCCAGCAGCCCTCTCGGGACTAGCGGGACCCATGAGCAGTTCTTC
CASSPLGTSGTHEQFF
>.|TRBJ2-5|TRBV5-5|.
TGTGCCAGCAGCTTGCTTGGAGGGGAACAAGAGACCCAGTACTTC
CASSLLGGEQETQYF
>TRBD1|TRBJ1-5|TRBV3-1/TRBV3-2|.
TGTGCCAGCAGACAGGGGGCGGGCCAGCCCCAGCATTTT
CASRQGAGQPQHF
>.|TRBJ2-3|TRBV7-9|.
TGTGCCAGCGGCAGTTGGACAGATACGCAGTATTTT
CASGSWTDTQYF
>TRBD1|TRBJ1-3|TRBV5-1|few
TGCGCCAGCAGCTTGGTTGGGACAGGGGACATGTACTCTGGAAACACCATATATTTT
CASSLVGTGDMYSGNTIYF
>.|TRBJ1-1|TRBV5-1|.
TGCGCCAGCAGCTCCGAGGGGGGGGTAGGGGCTGAAGCTTTCTTT
CASSSEGGVGAEAFF
>.|TRBJ1-4|TRBV4-3|.
TGCGCCAGCAGCCATATCGGACAGAAGCGAAATGAAAAACTGTTTTTT
CASSHIGQKRNEKLFF
>TRBD2|TRBJ2-5|TRBV6-5|.
TGTGCCACCCAGAGGGCGGGAGGAGGTGGAGAGACCCAGTACTTC
CATQRAGGGGETQYF
>TRBD1|TRBJ2-2|TRBV24-1|once
TGTGCCACCAGCGCTTCTCAGGGGGGGACAGGGGGTTCCGGGGAGCTGTTTTTT
CATSASQGGTGGSGELFF
>.|TRBJ1-2|TRBV4-3|.
TGCGCCAGCAGCCAAGAATTAGCGAGTTATGGCTACACCTTC
CASSQELASYGYTF
>TRBD1|TRBJ2-7|TRBV2|once
TGTGCCAGCAGTGATCGGGACAGGGCCCTGGGGCAGTACTTC
CASSDRDRALGQYF
>.|TRBJ1-1|TRBV27|.
TGTGCCAGCAGTTTTAGTGACAGCATGAACACTGAAGCTTTCTTT
CASSFSDSMNTEAFF
>.|TRBJ2-7|TRBV7-9|.
TGTGCCAGCAGCCATACTAGCTACGAGCAGTACTTC
CASSHTSYEQYF
>.|TRBJ2-1|TRBV15|.
TGTGCCACCAGCAGCCCCCCCCGCAATGAGCAGTTCTTC
CATSSPPRNEQFF
>.|TRBJ2-2|TRBV7-3|.
TGTGCCAGCAGCCCGACCTCGGGGACCGGGGAGCTGTTTTTT
CASSPTSGTGELFF
>.|TRBJ1-2|TRBV2|.
TGTGCCAGCTTTGGTCTGTACAGGGCGTTCGATGGCTACACCTTC
CASFGLYRAFDGYTF
>TRBD1|TRBJ1-6|TRBV5-1|.
TGCGCCAGCAGTCCCGGGGGACAGACGAATTCACCCCTCCACTTT
CASSPGGQTNSPLHF
>TRBD1|TRBJ2-2|TRBV19|.
TGTGCCAGTACGGGACAGGGGAAGGCCCTGGTCACCGGGGAGCTGTTTTTT
CASTGQGKALVTGELFF
>TRBD2|TRBJ2-7|TRBV2|.
TGTGCCAGCAGAGTCAGCGGGAACCCCTCCTACGAGCAGTACTTC
CASRVSGNPSYEQYF
>.|TRBJ1-1|TRBV9|.
TGTGCCAGCAGCGTAGCAGGGGATTACACTGAAGCTTTCTTT
CASSVAGDYTEAFF
>.|TRBJ2-7|TRBV30|few
TGTGCCTTAATCGACAGCTATTCCTACGAGCAGTACTTC
CALIDSYSYEQYF
>TRBD1|TRBJ1-5|TRBV18|once
TGTGCCAGCTCACTTGGACAGGCGACAAATCAGCCCCAGCATTTT
CASSLGQATNQPQHF
>TRBD1|TRBJ1-1|TRBV30|.
TGTGCCCAGATAGGGAGACAGGGGGGGAACACTGAAGCTTTCTTT
CAQIGRQGGNTEAFF
>.|TRBJ2-2|TRBV2|.
TGTGCCAGCAGTGAGCTCTTAGGGGCTGCCGGGGAGCTGTTTTTT
CASSELLGAAGELFF
>TRBD1|TRBJ1-2|TRBV10-2|.
TGCGCCAGCAGTGATAACAGGGGGGTAGTCTATGGCTACACCTTC
CASSDNRGVVYGYTF
>.|TRBJ1-1|TRBV6-6|.
TGTGCCAGCAGTTACTCCGGGGGGGCGGCCGGCACTGAAGCTTTCTTT
CASSYSGGAAGTEAFF
>.|TRBJ2-1|TRBV2|.
TGTGCCTGCCGGGACTTCTCCTACAATGAGCAGTTCTTC
CACRDFSYNEQFF
>.|TRBJ2-5|TRBV18|once
TGTGCCAGCTCACCACCGAGCGGTAAAGAGACCCAGTACTTC
CASSPPSGKETQYF
>.|TRBJ2-1|TRBV18|.
TGTGCCAGCTCGCTCGAGCGGAGCTCCTACAATGAGCAGTTCTTC
CASSLERSSYNEQFF
>.|TRBJ2-1|TRBV18|.
TGTGCCAGCTCACCCCTCCTAGCGACCTACAATGAGCAGTTCTTC
CASSPLLATYNEQFF
>TRBD2|TRBJ2-3|TRBV5-1|.
TGCGCCAGCAGCTTCCAGACTAGCGGGCTGGTAGATACGCAGTATTTT
CASSFQTSGLVDTQYF
>TRBD1|TRBJ1-4|TRBV29-1|.
TGCAGCGTTGCTGTACAGGGGCGGGAAAAACTGTTTTTT
CSVAVQGREKLFF
>TRBD2|TRBJ2-1|TRBV9|.
TGTGCCAGCAGCGTAGCCCAGGGAGGGTCGGGTGAGCAGTTCTTC
CASSVAQGGSGEQFF
>TRBD2|TRBJ2-5|TRBV7-9|.
TGTGCCAGCAGCTTAGGTCGACTAGCAGGAGAGACCCAGTACTTC
CASSLGRLAGETQYF
>TRBD2|TRBJ2-5|TRBV19|.
TGTGCCAGTACCCCCCGCGGCGGGGGTTTAATAGAGACCCAGTACTTC
CASTPRGGGLIETQYF
>TRBD1|TRBJ1-1|TRBV6-5|few
TGTGCCAGCACCGGGGGACAGCTGAACACTGAAGCTTTCTTT
CASTGGQLNTEAFF
>TRBD2|TRBJ2-5|TRBV6-5|.
TGTGCCAGCAGTTACGATGGCGGGAGGGGGCAAGAGACCCAGTACTTC
CASSYDGGRGQETQYF
>TRBD1|TRBJ2-5|TRBV19|.
TGTGCCAGTAGTACCGGGACAGGAGGTCCAGAGACCCAGTACTTC
CASSTGTGGPETQYF
>.|TRBJ2-7|TRBV7-2|.
TGTGCCAGCAGCCCCCCCCGCTCCTACGAGCAGTACTTC
CASSPPRSYEQYF
>TRBD2|TRBJ2-5|TRBV15|.
TGTGCCACCAGCAGAGATGGGGAGCGGGAGTGGGAGACCCAGTACTTC
CATSRDGEREWETQYF